The 25 T cell receptor beta chains below were found in one sample sequenced in a study of T-cell memory formation after mild COVID-19 (dated by TCRdb to about 2021). Library creation used 5' RACE. Sequencer: Illumina NovaSeq 6000. TCRdb's own reprocessing of the public reads used fastp at Q25 and MiXCR and kept productive beta chains. Duplicate CDR3 protein sequences are folded into a single record with the most common DNA and genes. The sample has 500,000 to 550,000 distinct CDR3 sequences on record, roughly 20% of them singletons. Jointly, the top ten make up approximately 13% of the sample. The sequenced material came from PBMCs or a T cell subset sorted from them (not recorded which). Every receptor here comes from an adult woman who had mild COVID-19 (a few samples of this study predate the infection). The sample titles of this study are shuffled in the database, so cell type and time point are left out; the donor was told from shared clones.

The table lists this clonotype with a few counts. J is TRBJ2-7 and V is TRBV5-1; TRBD2 is a possible D gene (7 bases). The CDR3 is made up of 13 amino acids. V lost 4 bases to trimming and J lost 5 bases, with 13 bases between them. The germline V gene encodes CDR1 SGHRS and CDR2 YFSETQ. The CDR3 loop is CASSGRGFDEQYF. The CDR3 region has the DNA TGCGCCAGCAGCGGGAGGGGGTTCGACGAGCAGTACTTC.

CDR3 region: CSVEGLAGSYNEQFF. The CDR3 coding sequence is TGCAGCGTGGAGGGACTAGCGGGCTCCTACAATGAGCAGTTCTTC. This sequence joins TRBV29-1 and TRBJ2-1, with 12 bases matching TRBD2. CDR3 size: 15 residues. Germline V gene data show CDR1 as SQVTM and CDR2 as ANQGSEA. With V trimmed by 6 bases and J by 0 bases, 3 bases remained unmatched.

This clonotype was seen ten or more times. The V call is TRBV4-2, the J call TRBJ2-7; 7 bases are shared with TRBD2. V lost 0 bases and J lost 2; bases outside the gene matches: 1. The CDR3 has 14 amino acids. Germline lookup yields CDR1 LGHNA and CDR2 YNFKEQ. The CDR3 DNA reads as TGTGCCAGCAGCCAAGAGCGGGAGACCTACGAGCAGTACTTC. Protein product: CASSQERETYEQYF.

The V gene is TRBV20-1, the J gene TRBJ2-7; 8 nucleotides align to TRBD1. V gave up 6 bases and J gave up 4 bases; unmatched junction bases: 8. The CDR3 spans 13 residues. Germline lookup yields CDR1 DFQATT and CDR2 SNEGSKA (reference sequence). CDR3 coding DNA: TGCAGTGCGCCGGGACAGGAGAAATACGAGCAGTACTTC. Translating gives CSAPGQEKYEQYF.

This clonotype appeared many times. V is TRBV12-3 or TRBV12-4 and J is TRBJ1-1; D uncertain. Trimming left V 2 bases short and J 4 bases short, with 2 bases between. This CDR3 is 11 amino acids long. CDR3 sequence (DNA): TGTGCCAGCAGTTTAAGCACTGAAGCTTTCTTT. This sequence encodes CASSLSTEAFF.

This chain joins TRBV12-3 or TRBV12-4 and TRBJ1-1; weak D call: TRBD1 (5 bases). The CDR3 has 15 residues. Trimming took 0 bases from V and 5 from J, leaving 13 bases between them. CDR3 nucleotides: TGTGCCAGCAGTTTAGCGGAGAAGGGGAGGACTGAAGCTTTCTTT. As protein: CASSLAEKGRTEAFF.

This sequence joins TRBV18 and TRBJ1-5; D is unresolved. The CDR3 length is 13 residues. V was cut by 4 bases and J by 5 bases, with 9 bases left in between. CDR1 and CDR2 from the germline V gene are KGHSH and LQKENI. In DNA form, the CDR3 reads TGTGCCAGCTCACGGTTAGATGATCAGCCCCAGCATTTT. This gives the protein CASSRLDDQPQHF.

The rearrangement joins TRBV6-5 to TRBJ2-1; TRBD2 aligns across 9 bases. The V segment lost 4 bases and the J segment 16 bases; nucleotides outside the gene matches: 5. CDR3 length equals 11 residues. The germline V gene encodes CDR1 MNHEY and CDR2 SVGAGI. CDR3 sequence (DNA): TGTGCCAGCAGTTCCGGACTAGCGAAATTCTTC. Its protein product is CASSSGLAKFF.

About this clonotype itself: At one boundary the junction diverges from the germline segment, which might be a read error. This chain uses TRBV6-5 with TRBJ2-1; D might be TRBD1 or TRBD2, each matching 5 bases. In germline, CDR1 is MNHEY, CDR2 SVGAGI. The CDR3 has 11 amino acids. As DNA, the CDR3 is TGTGCCAGCAGTACGGGGCTTAAAAGGATCTTC. This encodes CASSTGLKRIF.

A few counts support this clonotype. This sequence joins TRBV10-3 and TRBJ2-1; 7 bases align to TRBD2. This CDR3 region has 13 residues. Looked up from germline, CDR1 is ENHRY and CDR2 is SYGVKD. With 8 bases clipped from V and 4 bases from J, the junction kept 5 bases outside the gene matches. The CDR3 sequence: CAIGGSSYNEQFF. Written as DNA, the CDR3 is TGTGCCATCGGCGGGAGTTCATACAATGAGCAGTTCTTC.

The gene calls are TRBV11-1 and TRBJ2-3; D not certain. The germline V gene encodes CDR1 SGHAT and CDR2 FQDESV (reference sequence). Trimming cost V 1 base and J 5 bases, with 10 bases left between them. The CDR3 covers 14 residues. The CDR3 loop reads CASSLGRQQDTQYF. For the CDR3, the DNA is TGTGCCAGCAGCTTAGGTCGGCAGCAAGATACGCAGTATTTT.

The chain recombines TRBV7-6 with TRBJ2-7; D remains unclear. Trimming took 1 base from V and 3 from J, leaving 10 bases between them. The CDR3 is 14 residues long. Germline V gene data show CDR1 as SGHVS and CDR2 as FNYEAQ. CDR3 DNA sequence: TGTGCCAGCAGCTTAGGAGGCACTGACTACGAGCAGTACTTC. Residues: CASSLGGTDYEQYF.

Many counts were recorded for this clonotype. V gene TRBV20-1 combines with J gene TRBJ2-3, with TRBD2 matching over 10 bases. This CDR3 has 17 residues. Unmatched junction bases numbered 11, after V lost 1 base and J lost 4 bases. Germline V lookup: CDR1 DFQATT, CDR2 SNEGSKA (reference sequence). CDR3 sequence: CSARVKASGSFADTQYF. Written as DNA, the CDR3 is TGCAGTGCTAGAGTTAAAGCTAGCGGGAGTTTCGCAGATACGCAGTATTTT.

This clonotype was seen once. The chain has TRBV20-1 and TRBJ2-7; D is ambiguous. The CDR3 consists of 11 residues. V was cut by 3 bases and J by 4 bases, with 7 bases left in between. The germline gives CDR1 DFQATT, CDR2 SNEGSKA (reference sequence). The DNA for the CDR3 is TGCAGTGCTAGTGAACGATACGAGCAGTACTTC. Its protein product is CSASERYEQYF.

The V and J genes are TRBV9 and TRBJ2-2; D unresolved. Trimming shortened V by 4 bases and J by 5 bases, and 12 bases separated the two germline ends. Germline CDR1 is SGDLS and CDR2 is YYNGEE. This CDR3 spans 14 amino acids. In DNA form, the CDR3 reads TGTGCCAGCAGCACCCTCCCAAAAACCGGGGAGCTGTTTTTT. Translated, it gives CASSTLPKTGELFF.

This chain connects TRBV11-2 to TRBJ2-5; 8 nucleotides agree with TRBD2. V was clipped by 11 bases and J by 4 bases; unmatched bases: 9. This CDR3 has 13 residues. CDR1 SGHAT and CDR2 FQNNGV come from the germline V gene. CDR3 residues: CAAGRGGGETQYF. The CDR3, as DNA: TGTGCCGCCGGGAGGGGGGGCGGAGAGACCCAGTACTTC.

The V gene is TRBV6-5, the J gene TRBJ2-1; D gene ambiguous. Germline CDR1 is MNHEY and CDR2 is SVGAGI. This CDR3 contains 15 residues. Trimming cost V 6 bases and J 4 bases, with 16 bases left between them. CDR3 loop: CASRALGQIYNEQFF. The CDR3 nucleotides are TGTGCCAGCAGGGCCCTAGGTCAGATTTACAATGAGCAGTTCTTC.

The V gene is TRBV28, the J gene TRBJ1-1, with 7 positions matching TRBD1. Looked up from germline, CDR1 is MDHEN and CDR2 is SYDVKM. V trimming: 5 bases; J trimming: 4 bases; junction bases outside the gene matches: 7. The CDR3 runs to 14 residues. As DNA, the CDR3 is TGTGCCAGCAGTACACAGGGGTGGGTCACTGAAGCTTTCTTT. This encodes CASSTQGWVTEAFF.

This clonotype appeared a few times. This chain joins TRBV4-1 and TRBJ2-5; D perhaps matches TRBD2 (5 bases). Germline CDR1 and CDR2: MGHRA and YSYEKL. The CDR3 spans 16 residues. V lost 1 base and J 4 bases, leaving 16 bases between the germline ends. CDR3 amino acids: CASSQGQAGGRETQYF. In nucleotides, the CDR3 is TGCGCCAGCAGCCAAGGTCAGGCGGGTGGTAGAGAGACCCAGTACTTC.

The chain combines TRBV29-1 with TRBJ2-2; the D is unclear. V shed 1 base and J shed 5 bases, with 11 bases lying between them. The CDR3 extends over 14 amino acids. The germline V gene has CDR1 SQVTM and CDR2 ANQGSEA. The CDR3 nucleotides are TGCAGCGTTGAAGTTCGATTCGGGACCGGGGAGCTGTTTTTT. Translation: CSVEVRFGTGELFF.

V and J are TRBV10-3 and TRBJ1-2, with a weak D call TRBD1 (6 bases). Trimming removed 6 bases at V and 1 base at J, with 12 bases between. The CDR3 is made up of 14 amino acids. CDR1 and CDR2 (germline): ENHRY, SYGVKD. CDR3 bases: TGTGCCATCAGGGGGGCCGTTTATAACTATGGCTACACCTTC. Translating it yields CAIRGAVYNYGYTF.

This clonotype was found a few times. The chain employs TRBV7-2 and TRBJ2-3, with TRBD2 matching over 9 bases. CDR3 length: 15 residues. The germline V gene has CDR1 SGHTA and CDR2 FQGNSA. With 7 bases clipped from V and 2 bases from J, the junction kept 7 bases outside the gene matches. The CDR3 coding sequence is TGTGCCAGCATCGACTGGGGACTAGCCACAGATACGCAGTATTTT. As protein: CASIDWGLATDTQYF.

J is TRBJ2-5 and V is TRBV9, with 9 bases lining up with TRBD2. The junction had 12 bases not matched to a gene; V was cut back by 1 base and J by 5 bases. The CDR3 is 17 residues long. The germline CDR1 and CDR2 sequences are SGDLS and YYNGEE. The DNA of the CDR3 is TGTGCCAGCAGCGTAATCCGCCTAGCGGGAAAGTTGGAGACCCAGTACTTC. Protein: CASSVIRLAGKLETQYF.

The rearrangement uses TRBV24-1 and TRBJ2-3; D may correspond to TRBD1 or TRBD2 (5 bases each). CDR1 KGHDR and CDR2 SFDVKD come from the germline V gene. The germline V and J ends were trimmed by 0 bases and 3 bases, with 15 bases remaining between them. The CDR3 loop spans 17 amino acids. The CDR3 sequence: CATSDLGTRIGTDTQYF. CDR3 in DNA: TGTGCCACCAGTGATTTGGGGACCCGGATAGGAACAGATACGCAGTATTTT.

This clonotype has just a few counts. V gene TRBV24-1 combines with J gene TRBJ2-1; a possible D gene is TRBD2 (5 bases). From germline, CDR1 is KGHDR and CDR2 SFDVKD. The CDR3 length is 16 residues. V was clipped by 4 bases and J by 3 bases, with 15 bases between them. CDR3 in DNA: TGTGCCACCAGTGACCCCCGGGGATCGGGCTACAATGAGCAGTTCTTC. Translation gives CATSDPRGSGYNEQFF.